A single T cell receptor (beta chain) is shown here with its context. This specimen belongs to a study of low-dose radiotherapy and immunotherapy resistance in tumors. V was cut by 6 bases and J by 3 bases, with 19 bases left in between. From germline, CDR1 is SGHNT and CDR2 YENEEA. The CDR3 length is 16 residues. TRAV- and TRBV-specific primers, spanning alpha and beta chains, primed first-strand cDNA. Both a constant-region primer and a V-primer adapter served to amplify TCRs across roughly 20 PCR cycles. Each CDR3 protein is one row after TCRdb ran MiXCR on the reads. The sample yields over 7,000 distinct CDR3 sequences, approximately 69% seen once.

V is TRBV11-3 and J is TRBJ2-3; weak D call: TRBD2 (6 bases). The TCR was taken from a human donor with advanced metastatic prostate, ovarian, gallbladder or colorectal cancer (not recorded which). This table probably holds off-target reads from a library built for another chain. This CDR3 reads CASSVGRREETDTQYF. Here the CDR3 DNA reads TGTGCCAGCAGTGTTGGACGGCGGGAAGAGACAGATACGCAGTATTTT.